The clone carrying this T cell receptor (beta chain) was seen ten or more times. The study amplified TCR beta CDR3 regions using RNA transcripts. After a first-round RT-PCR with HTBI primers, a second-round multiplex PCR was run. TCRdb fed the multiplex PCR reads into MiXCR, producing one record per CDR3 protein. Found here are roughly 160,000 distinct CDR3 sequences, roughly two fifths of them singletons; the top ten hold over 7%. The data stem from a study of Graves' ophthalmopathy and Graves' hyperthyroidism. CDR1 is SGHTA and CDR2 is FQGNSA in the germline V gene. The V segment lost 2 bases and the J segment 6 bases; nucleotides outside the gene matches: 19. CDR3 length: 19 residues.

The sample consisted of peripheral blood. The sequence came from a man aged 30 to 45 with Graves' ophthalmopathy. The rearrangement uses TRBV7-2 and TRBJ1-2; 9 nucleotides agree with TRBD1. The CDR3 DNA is TGTGCCAGCAGCTTACGGATTCTCGGGACAGGGAAGGTCTCCCATGGCTACACCTTC. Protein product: CASSLRILGTGKVSHGYTF.